Below, 30 T cell receptor beta chains from the same sample are listed, as sequenced in a study of shared clonotypes between healthy human individuals. The table came from immunoSEQ multiplex PCR; TCRdb's copy has only in-frame clones and leaves some out. The table shows 1.4 million to 1.5 million clones, with approximately 96% occurring only once. The source material was naive CD4+ T cells sorted from blood. Documented subset: CD45RA+ positively selected. These receptors were taken from a man aged 25 to 40 in good health.

The gene calls are TRBV2 and TRBJ1-1, with 8 bases aligning to TRBD1. The CDR3 has 14 amino acids. CDR1 and CDR2 from the germline V gene are SNHLY and FYNNEI. J lost 4 bases, V lost 4 bases, and 5 bases had no gene match. CDR3 sequence: CASSAQGAPTEAFF. CDR3 sequence (DNA): TGTGCCAGCAGTGCTCAGGGGGCGCCCACTGAAGCTTTCTTT. The full variable domain, in which reference TRBV2 and TRBJ1-1 provide the parts outside the CDR3, is EPEVTQTPSHQVTQMGQEVILRCVPISNHLYFYWYRQILGQKVEFLVSFYNNEISEKSEIFDDQFSVERPDGSNFTLKIRSTKLEDSAMYFCASSAQGAPTEAFFGQGTRLTVV.

This chain joins TRBV5-4 and TRBJ2-1; 8 nucleotides match TRBD1. CDR3 length: 14 amino acids. In germline, CDR1 is SGHNT, CDR2 YYREEE (reference sequence). The V segment lost 2 bases and the J segment 7 bases; nucleotides outside the gene matches: 5. The CDR3 DNA reads as TGTGCCAGCAGCTTTATGACAGGGGATAATGAGCAGTTCTTC. Translation: CASSFMTGDNEQFF. The whole variable domain, remainder taken from reference TRBV5-4 and TRBJ2-1, is ETGVTQSPTHLIKTRGQQVTLRCSSQSGHNTVSWYQQALGQGPQFIFQYYREEENGRGNFPPRFSGLQFPNYSSELNVNALELDDSALYLCASSFMTGDNEQFFGPGTRLTVL.

The chain uses TRBV9 and TRBJ2-7, with a tentative D call TRBD1 (5 bases). The germline CDR1 and CDR2 sequences are SGDLS and YYNGEE. CDR3 length: 13 residues. V lost 4 bases and J lost 6, with 14 bases in between. The CDR3 DNA sequence: TGTGCCAGCAGCCCACAGGACCTCTCCGAGCAGTACTTC. Translation gives CASSPQDLSEQYF. Full variable domain (missing parts from reference TRBV9 and TRBJ2-7): DSGVTQTPKHLITATGQRVTLRCSPRSGDLSVYWYQQSLDQGLQFLIQYYNGEERAKGNILERFSAQQFPDLHSELNLSSLELGDSALYFCASSPQDLSEQYFGPGTRLTVT.

This chain links TRBV30 with TRBJ1-3, with TRBD1 identical over 8 bases. Germline CDR1 and CDR2: GTSNPN and SVGIG (reference sequence). The CDR3 extends over 16 amino acids. V dropped 2 bases and J dropped 0; count of bases not matched to a gene: 6. The DNA of the CDR3 is TGTGCCTGGAGTACCTGGGACAGGCCCTCTGGAAACACCATATATTTT. This gives the protein CAWSTWDRPSGNTIYF. Combining the CDR3 with reference TRBV30 and TRBJ1-3 gives the whole variable domain SQTIHQWPATLVQPVGSPLSLECTVEGTSNPNLYWYRQAAGRGLQLLFYSVGIGQISSEVPQNLSASRPQDRQFILSSKKLLLSDSGFYLCAWSTWDRPSGNTIYFGEGSWLTVV.

This sequence joins TRBV4-2 and TRBJ2-5; 13 nucleotides match TRBD2. The CDR3 runs to 18 residues. Germline V CDR1 and CDR2: LGHNA, YNFKEQ. The J segment lost 3 bases and the V segment lost 1 base, leaving 8 bases of the junction unmatched. CDR3 region: CASSQVGTSGVRKETQYF. CDR3 bases: TGTGCCAGCAGCCAAGTAGGGACTAGCGGGGTTCGTAAAGAGACCCAGTACTTC.

The chain recombines TRBV6-6 with TRBJ2-7; D not resolved. From germline, CDR1 is MNHNY and CDR2 SVGAGI (reference sequence). V was cut by 5 bases and J by 2 bases, with 7 bases left in between. This CDR3 spans 12 amino acids. The CDR3 here is CASSRTPYEQYF. The CDR3 DNA reads as TGTGCCAGCAGTCGTACACCCTACGAGCAGTACTTC.

V is TRBV29-1 and J is TRBJ2-2, with D perhaps TRBD2 (5 bases). The CDR3 has 14 residues. The ends were cut back, 7 bases at V and 5 bases at J, with 17 bases in the middle. Germline V gene lookup returns CDR1 SQVTM and CDR2 ANQGSEA. CDR3 DNA: TGCAGCGCCGGGGAGCGTTATGGTACCGGGGAGCTGTTTTTT. Translating gives CSAGERYGTGELFF.

The chain carries TRBV28 and TRBJ1-2, with D hard to call. V was pared by 8 bases and J by 4 bases, with 20 bases between. The CDR3 is 15 amino acids. Germline V gives CDR1 MDHEN, CDR2 SYDVKM. The CDR3 region is CASHIGRVGRYGYTF. For the CDR3, the DNA is TGTGCCAGCCACATCGGGAGGGTCGGTCGCTATGGCTACACCTTC.

This sequence joins TRBV5-4 and TRBJ2-1, with 7 bases that match TRBD2. V lost 10 bases to trimming and J lost 10 bases; unmatched junction nucleotides: 17. The CDR3 has 14 amino acids. Germline CDR1 SGHNT, CDR2 YYREEE (reference sequence). CDR3 in DNA: TGTGCCGCGTCCCCCGGGACTATCCTCGGGGAGCAGTTCTTC. Encoded protein: CAASPGTILGEQFF.

This chain uses TRBV5-1 with TRBJ2-1, with TRBD2 matching over 9 bases. Germline-derived CDR1 and CDR2 are SGHRS and YFSETQ. With 4 bases clipped from V and 8 bases from J, the junction kept 7 bases outside the gene matches. The CDR3 extends over 14 amino acids. Written as DNA, the CDR3 is TGCGCCAGCAGCGCGGGAGGGCCCTCGGATGAGCAGTTCTTC. It encodes CASSAGGPSDEQFF.

This clone was seen a single time. V is TRBV5-1 and J is TRBJ2-4; D is uncertain. The CDR3 loop spans 12 amino acids. V lost 0 bases and J lost 7, with 5 bases in between. Germline CDR1 reads SGHRS; CDR2 reads YFSETQ. CDR3 amino acids: CASSLERNIQYF. In DNA, the CDR3 is TGCGCCAGCAGCTTGGAGAGGAACATTCAGTACTTC.

The rearrangement joins TRBV11-3 to TRBJ2-2, with 8 bases identical to TRBD1. Losses at the gene ends were 5 bases for V and 3 bases for J; bases not matched to a gene: 5. This CDR3 spans 15 amino acids. The V gene's germline CDR1 is SGHNT and CDR2 YENEEA. The CDR3 reads CASSLDRVDTGELFF. As DNA, the CDR3 is TGTGCCAGCAGCCTGGACAGGGTAGACACCGGGGAGCTGTTTTTT.

V usage is TRBV4-3 and J usage is TRBJ1-5, with D possibly matching TRBD1 (5 bases). V was clipped by 0 bases and J by 4 bases, with 16 bases between them. Per germline, CDR1 LGHNA and CDR2 YSLEER. The CDR3 loop spans 17 amino acids. Here the CDR3 DNA reads TGCGCCAGCAGCCAAGATGGAGTTGTGGGGCAGAATCAGCCCCAGCATTTT. Translated: CASSQDGVVGQNQPQHF.

This chain joins TRBV11-2 and TRBJ2-7, with D tentatively TRBD2 (6 bases). CDR3 size: 14 residues. Germline V CDR1 and CDR2: SGHAT, FQNNGV. V was shortened by 1 base and J by 6 bases, with 13 bases between the two germline ends. The CDR3 DNA reads as TGTGCCAGCAGCTTAGTGCGCGGGGCAGGCGAGCAGTACTTC. The encoded protein is CASSLVRGAGEQYF. Combining the CDR3 with reference TRBV11-2 and TRBJ2-7 gives the whole variable domain EAGVAQSPRYKIIEKRQSVAFWCNPISGHATLYWYQQILGQGPKLLIQFQNNGVVDDSQLPKDRFSAERLKGVDSTLKIQPAKLEDSAVYLCASSLVRGAGEQYFGPGTRLTVT.

V usage is TRBV7-9 and J usage is TRBJ1-1, with D uncertain. The CDR3 runs 16 residues. Germline CDR1 is SEHNR and CDR2 is FQNEAQ (reference sequence). V shed 1 base and J shed 6 bases, with 18 bases lying between them. For the CDR3, the DNA is TGTGCCAGCAGCTTAGAGGGCGTTAGCGGTTCAGCTGAAGCTTTCTTT. Protein: CASSLEGVSGSAEAFF. The complete variable domain, with remaining parts taken from reference TRBV7-9 and TRBJ1-1, reads DTGVSQNPRHKITKRGQNVTFRCDPISEHNRLYWYRQTLGQGPEFLTYFQNEAQLEKSRLLSDRFSAERPKGSFSTLEIQRTEQGDSAMYLCASSLEGVSGSAEAFFGQGTRLTVV.

This chain uses TRBV7-3 with TRBJ2-1; D ambiguous. Germline CDR1 is SGHTA and CDR2 is FQGTGA. Trimming pared 5 bases from V and 4 bases from J, leaving 15 bases between. The CDR3 is 15 residues long. CDR3 nucleotide sequence: TGTGCCAGCAGCCCGCGTAGGGATCGGTACAATGAGCAGTTCTTC. It specifies CASSPRRDRYNEQFF. The whole variable domain, filled in from reference TRBV7-3 and TRBJ2-1, reads GAGVSQTPSNKVTEKGKYVELRCDPISGHTALYWYRQSLGQGPEFLIYFQGTGAADDSGLPNDRFFAVRPEGSVSTLKIQRTERGDSAVYLCASSPRRDRYNEQFFGPGTRLTVL.

The chain carries TRBV11-2 and TRBJ2-7; either TRBD1 or TRBD2 may supply D (5 bases each). The germline gives CDR1 SGHAT, CDR2 FQNNGV. V lost 5 bases and J 3 bases, leaving 14 bases between the germline ends. CDR3 length equals 14 residues. CDR3 protein: CASSPGWGSYEQYF. DNA of the CDR3: TGTGCCAGCAGCCCGGGCTGGGGGAGCTACGAGCAGTACTTC. The full variable domain, in which reference TRBV11-2 and TRBJ2-7 provide the parts outside the CDR3, is EAGVAQSPRYKIIEKRQSVAFWCNPISGHATLYWYQQILGQGPKLLIQFQNNGVVDDSQLPKDRFSAERLKGVDSTLKIQPAKLEDSAVYLCASSPGWGSYEQYFGPGTRLTVT.

With regard to this clone: Within the sample, other DNA sequences also encode this same CDR3. J is TRBJ2-5 and V is TRBV5-6, with D hard to call. CDR1 SGHDT and CDR2 YYEEEE come from the germline V gene. Trimming left V 0 bases short and J 5 bases short, with 2 bases between. The CDR3 covers 11 residues. The CDR3 sequence: CASSLVETQYF. The CDR3 DNA sequence: TGTGCCAGCAGCTTGGTGGAGACCCAGTACTTC.

The chain has TRBV5-1 and TRBJ2-3; the match to TRBD2 covers 11 bases. The germline gives CDR1 SGHRS, CDR2 YFSETQ. The CDR3 covers 16 residues. V lost 1 base and J lost 5; bases outside the gene matches: 6. The CDR3 loop is CASSLPLAGGIDTQYF. DNA of the CDR3: TGCGCCAGCAGCTTGCCCCTAGCGGGAGGTATAGATACGCAGTATTTT.

The chain couples TRBV5-6 to TRBJ1-1, with D possibly TRBD1 on 5 matching bases. The V and J ends lost 2 bases and 5 bases respectively, with 16 bases between them. This CDR3 spans 15 amino acids. CDR1 and CDR2 (germline): SGHDT, YYEEEE. CDR3 DNA: TGTGCCAGCAGCTTTGAGGGGATCTTGAGGACTGAAGCTTTCTTT. This codes for CASSFEGILRTEAFF.

V and J are TRBV27 and TRBJ1-4; 8 bases are a match to TRBD1. With V trimmed by 2 bases and J by 4 bases, 3 bases remained unmatched. CDR3 length: 15 residues. The V gene's germline CDR1 is MNHEY and CDR2 SMNVEV (reference sequence). The CDR3 DNA sequence: TGTGCCAGCAGTTTACTTGGACAGGGTAATGAAAAACTGTTTTTT. Encoded protein: CASSLLGQGNEKLFF.

The V and J genes are TRBV2 and TRBJ2-1; TRBD2 agrees at 14 bases. With 7 bases clipped from V and 8 bases from J, the junction kept 7 bases outside the gene matches. CDR3 size: 15 residues. CDR1 is SNHLY and CDR2 is FYNNEI in the germline V gene. The CDR3 nucleotides are TGTGCCAGCACCCCGGGACTAGCGGGAGTTCATGAGCAGTTCTTC. Translating gives CASTPGLAGVHEQFF.

This sequence joins TRBV15 and TRBJ2-2; 11 bases match TRBD2. The J segment lost 4 bases and the V segment lost 0 bases, leaving 13 bases of the junction unmatched. The CDR3 length is 20 residues. Germline lookup yields CDR1 LNHNV and CDR2 YYDKDF (reference sequence). The CDR3 DNA reads as TGTGCCACCAGCAGAGATGCACTAGCGGGAGTCTGGTCGGGCACCGGGGAGCTGTTTTTT. Translated: CATSRDALAGVWSGTGELFF.

V gene TRBV10-3 combines with J gene TRBJ2-7, with 7 nucleotides matching TRBD2. Germline trimming cut 7 bases from V and 2 bases from J; bases unmatched to any gene: 5. CDR3 length: 13 residues. Germline V CDR1 and CDR2: ENHRY, SYGVKD. CDR3 residues: CAIMASGPYEQYF. The CDR3 DNA is TGTGCCATCATGGCTAGCGGCCCCTACGAGCAGTACTTC.

The genes are TRBV28 and TRBJ1-5; TRBD1 is a possible D gene (5 bases). The V gene lost 6 bases and the J gene lost 3 bases, with 12 bases spanning the gap. The CDR3 is 14 residues long. The germline V gene encodes CDR1 MDHEN and CDR2 SYDVKM. CDR3 in DNA: TGTGCCAGCAGGACCAACAGGAACAATCAGCCCCAGCATTTT. Protein sequence: CASRTNRNNQPQHF. Full variable domain (rest looked up from reference TRBV28 and TRBJ1-5): DVKVTQSSRYLVKRTGEKVFLECVQDMDHENMFWYRQDPGLGLRLIYFSYDVKMKEKGDIPEGYSVSREKKERFSLILESASTNQTSMYLCASRTNRNNQPQHFGDGTRLSIL.

The genes are TRBV28 and TRBJ2-1; 8 bases agree with TRBD1. CDR1 MDHEN and CDR2 SYDVKM come from the germline V gene. The CDR3 length is 14 residues. V gave up 10 bases and J gave up 7 bases; unmatched junction bases: 12. CDR3 coding DNA: TGTGCCAACTCGGCACAGGGGGGCGGGAATGAGCAGTTCTTC. Its protein is CANSAQGGGNEQFF.

This chain links TRBV7-6 with TRBJ2-7; TRBD2 might be the D (7 bases). This CDR3 has 15 residues. Germline values: CDR1 SGHVS, CDR2 FNYEAQ. Trimming shortened V by 5 bases and J by 4 bases, and 18 bases separated the two germline ends. The CDR3 DNA is TGTGCCAGCAGCCTGGGGGCGGGAGTCCAGTACGAGCAGTACTTC. It codes for CASSLGAGVQYEQYF.

The V call is TRBV11-2, the J call TRBJ2-7; 8 positions agree with TRBD1. With 6 bases clipped from V and 0 bases from J, the junction kept 1 base outside the gene matches. CDR3 length: 13 residues. From germline, CDR1 is SGHAT and CDR2 FQNNGV. The CDR3 here is CASSTGGSYEQYF. CDR3 coding DNA: TGTGCCAGCAGTACAGGGGGCTCCTACGAGCAGTACTTC. Variable domain in full (rest from reference TRBV11-2 and TRBJ2-7): EAGVAQSPRYKIIEKRQSVAFWCNPISGHATLYWYQQILGQGPKLLIQFQNNGVVDDSQLPKDRFSAERLKGVDSTLKIQPAKLEDSAVYLCASSTGGSYEQYFGPGTRLTVT.

This clone was picked up a small number of times. The chain uses TRBV30 and TRBJ2-2, with D unresolved. Trimming took off 2 bases at V and 1 base at J, with 5 bases between the two ends. The CDR3 has 13 amino acids. Germline assignment: CDR1 GTSNPN and CDR2 SVGIG (reference sequence). The CDR3 region has the DNA TGTGCCTGGAGTCACCGGAACACCGGGGAGCTGTTTTTT. This codes for CAWSHRNTGELFF.

Comments on this clone: Other DNA sequences of this sample code for an identical CDR3. The rearrangement links TRBV10-3 to TRBJ2-2, with TRBD1 matching over 8 bases. Germline V gene data show CDR1 as ENHRY and CDR2 as SYGVKD. CDR3 length equals 14 residues. Unmatched junction bases numbered 1, after V lost 6 bases and J lost 1 base. The CDR3 loop is CAISGTGNTGELFF. The CDR3 bases are TGTGCCATCAGCGGGACAGGGAACACCGGGGAGCTGTTTTTT.